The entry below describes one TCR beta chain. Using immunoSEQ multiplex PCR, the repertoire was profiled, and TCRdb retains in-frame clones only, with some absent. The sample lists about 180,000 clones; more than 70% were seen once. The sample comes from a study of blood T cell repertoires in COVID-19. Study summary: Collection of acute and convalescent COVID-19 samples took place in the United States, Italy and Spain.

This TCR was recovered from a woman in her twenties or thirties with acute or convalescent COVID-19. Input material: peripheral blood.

CDR3 amino acids: CASSLWGGNQPQHF. CDR3 coding DNA: TGTGCCAGCAGTTTATGGGGAGGCAATCAGCCCCAGCATTTT. The chain uses TRBV27 and TRBJ1-5; D is unclear. V was shortened by 1 base and J by 2 bases, with 6 bases between the two germline ends. In germline, CDR1 is MNHEY, CDR2 SMNVEV (reference sequence). This CDR3 spans 14 amino acids.